This T cell receptor beta chain was recovered during a study of cytomegalovirus exposure and HLA in healthy donors. These donors, healthy bone marrow donors, were studied. The CDR3 loop spans 15 amino acids. Unmatched junction bases numbered 2, after V lost 1 base and J lost 9 bases. The V gene's germline CDR1 is MGHDK and CDR2 SYGVNS. Study-level findings and limits: Sequencing likely caused a cluster of highly shared sequence variants. It was assumed in the presence/absence analyses that sequencing depth was roughly uniform across donors.

About this clone itself: Its antigen is currently unknown.

The PCR was carried out with 60 Vbeta primers and 13 Jbeta primers. TCRdb keeps only in-frame clones here, not all; method: immunoSEQ multiplex PCR. The table records around 200,000 clones, 75% to 80% of them present only once. The TCR sequence derives from a man aged 18-30 years in good health and CMV-seronegative. Sequencing was performed on PBMCs. The rearrangement uses TRBV25-1 and TRBJ2-1; 14 bases align to TRBD2. The CDR3 nucleotides are TGTGCCAGCAGTGAATCTGGACTAGCGGGAGGTGAGCAGTTCTTC. Encoded protein: CASSESGLAGGEQFF.